These 18 T cell receptor beta chains were sequenced from one sample in a study of blood T cells in healthy people across ages. A sample-barcoded 5' primer and a J-beta primer mix were used in a second PCR of about 7 to 11 cycles. TCRdb redid the calling of the 5' RACE reads with MiXCR, one entry per CDR3 protein. The sample consists of around 1,800,000 distinct CDR3 sequences, roughly two fifths of them appearing once. What was sequenced was blood. All receptors derive from a human donor in good health.

This clonotype was detected many times. The J gene is TRBJ2-3, the V gene TRBV4-3, with D possibly TRBD2 on 5 matching bases. This CDR3 spans 13 amino acids. V was pared by 0 bases and J by 6 bases, with 7 bases between. CDR1 is LGHNA and CDR2 is YSLEER in the germline V gene. In nucleotides, the CDR3 is TGCGCCAGCAGCCAAGAGCGGAGGGATACGCAGTATTTT. As protein: CASSQERRDTQYF.

The genes are TRBV5-1 and TRBJ2-6; maybe TRBD1 (6 bases). CDR3 length: 18 residues. V was shortened by 4 bases and J by 0 bases, with 17 bases between the two germline ends. Germline assignment: CDR1 SGHRS and CDR2 YFSETQ. The CDR3 nucleotides are TGCGCCAGCAGCCCGATGTCGACAGGTTTCTCTGGGGCCAACGTCCTGACTTTC. This codes for CASSPMSTGFSGANVLTF. Full variable domain (remainder filled in from reference TRBV5-1 and TRBJ2-6): KAGVTQTPRYLIKTRGQQVTLSCSPISGHRSVSWYQQTPGQGLQFLFEYFSETQRNKGNFPGRFSGRQFSNSRSEMNVSTLELGDSALYLCASSPMSTGFSGANVLTFGAGSRLTVL.

As to this clonotype: One end of the junction varies from germline; a read error may be responsible. The rearrangement joins TRBV10-3 to TRBJ1-4; maybe TRBD1 (6 bases). Germline CDR1 ENHRY, CDR2 SYGVKD. This CDR3 region has 15 residues. The chain's CDR3 is CAISESQGTNEELFF. The CDR3 bases are TGTGCCATCAGTGAATCCCAGGGGACAAATGAAGAACTGTTTTTT.

V gene TRBV7-9 combines with J gene TRBJ2-3; D unresolved. The V end was cut by 1 base, the J end by 6 bases, with 8 bases between. The CDR3 is made up of 13 amino acids. Germline assignment: CDR1 SEHNR and CDR2 FQNEAQ (reference sequence). CDR3 sequence: CASSLDNSDTQYF. CDR3 nucleotide sequence: TGTGCCAGCAGCTTAGATAATAGTGATACGCAGTATTTT.

As for this clonotype: The germline gene is not matched at one end of the junction; a read error may be the cause. The rearrangement uses TRBV7-7 and TRBJ2-5; TRBD2 aligns across 11 bases. This CDR3 contains 14 residues. Germline CDR1 is SSHAT and CDR2 is FNYEAQ (reference sequence). The CDR3 reads CASSSIAGGKTQYF. CDR3 nucleotide sequence: TGTGCTAGCAGCTCTATAGCGGGGGGGAAGACCCAGTACTTC.

This clonotype has more than one count but fewer than ten. This rearrangement joins TRBV7-8 to TRBJ2-7; TRBD1 agrees at 9 bases. The CDR3 runs 15 residues. V dropped 4 bases and J dropped 3; count of bases not matched to a gene: 7. The germline V gene encodes CDR1 SGHVS and CDR2 FQNEAQ. CDR3 sequence: CASSYGQGSFYEQYF. CDR3 DNA: TGTGCCAGCAGCTACGGACAGGGGTCTTTCTACGAGCAGTACTTC.

This clonotype has more than one count but fewer than ten. J is TRBJ2-1 and V is TRBV29-1; D is unresolved. Germline loops: CDR1 SQVTM, CDR2 ANQGSEA. CDR3 length: 20 amino acids. In nucleotides, the CDR3 is TGCAGAGGTATCCCAGGATCGGGCCGCAGACGCGGCGAGTTGCTCAATGAGCAGTTCTTC. Protein product: CRGIPGSGRRRGELLNEQFF.

This clonotype was counted only a few times. The V and J genes are TRBV12-3 or TRBV12-4 and TRBJ2-5; possibly TRBD1 or TRBD2 for D (6 bases each). The CDR3 totals 15 residues. Trimming stripped 4 bases from V and 5 bases from J, with 17 bases between. CDR3: CASSSPGGRAETQYF. The CDR3 DNA follows: TGTGCCAGCAGTTCCCCCGGGGGCAGGGCGGAGACCCAGTACTTC.

V gene TRBV5-1 combines with J gene TRBJ2-1; D not resolved. The CDR3 runs to 16 residues. V lost 2 bases and J 2 bases, leaving 14 bases between the germline ends. Germline CDR1 is SGHRS and CDR2 is YFSETQ. This chain's CDR3 is CASSLGGRSPYNEQFF. The CDR3 DNA reads as TGCGCCAGCAGCTTAGGCGGCCGGAGCCCCTACAATGAGCAGTTCTTC.

This clonotype was detected only a few times. The J gene is TRBJ2-7, the V gene TRBV12-3 or TRBV12-4, with TRBD2 identical over 11 bases. With the DNA end fitting TRBJ2-5 better, the J assignment may be wrong. This CDR3 is 15 amino acids long. CDR3 sequence reads: CASRLSGGAWETQYF. CDR3 nucleotide sequence: TGTGCCAGCAGACTTAGCGGGGGGGCCTGGGAGACCCAGTACTTC.

This clonotype was observed a few times. The chain employs TRBV20-1 and TRBJ2-1; D gene unclear. The germline CDR1 and CDR2 sequences are DFQATT and SNEGSKA (reference sequence). V lost 5 bases and J 5 bases, leaving 10 bases between the germline ends. This CDR3 contains 12 residues. The CDR3 loop reads CSADQMDNEQFF. The CDR3 nucleotides read TGCAGTGCTGACCAAATGGACAATGAGCAGTTCTTC.

This clonotype turned up a few times. The chain is built from TRBV4-3 and TRBJ2-4; tentatively, D is TRBD2 (6 bases). CDR1 is LGHNA and CDR2 is YSLEER in the germline V gene. The germline V and J ends were trimmed by 0 bases and 13 bases, with 19 bases remaining between them. The CDR3 is 15 amino acids. CDR3 coding DNA: TGCGCCAGCAGCCAAGATTGGGCCACCCTCCGGGAGCAGTACTTC. Translation gives CASSQDWATLREQYF.

This chain connects TRBV27 to TRBJ2-7; 8 bases line up with TRBD2. Losses at the gene ends were 5 bases for V and 3 bases for J; bases not matched to a gene: 12. Germline-derived CDR1 and CDR2 are MNHEY and SMNVEV (reference sequence). The CDR3 sequence is 16 residues long. Here the CDR3 reads CASSPILPGGIYEQYF. CDR3 sequence (DNA): TGTGCCAGCAGTCCTATCCTTCCGGGGGGGATCTACGAGCAGTACTTC.

This clonotype appeared many times. The rearrangement joins TRBV7-9 to TRBJ2-7; 7 nucleotides agree with TRBD1. The V and J ends lost 0 bases and 0 bases, in that order; junction bases with no gene match: 8. Germline CDR1 reads SEHNR; CDR2 reads FQNEAQ (reference sequence). The CDR3 is 17 amino acids. The CDR3: CASSLASDRRSSYEQYF. As DNA, the CDR3 is TGTGCCAGCAGCTTAGCTTCGGACAGGCGGAGCTCCTACGAGCAGTACTTC.

This chain uses TRBV7-2 with TRBJ1-2; D might be TRBD1 (5 bases). There are 16 residues in the CDR3. Trimming stripped 5 bases from V and 1 base from J, with 17 bases between. Germline values: CDR1 SGHTA, CDR2 FQGNSA. The CDR3: CASSRTWVGDNYGYTF. The CDR3 nucleotides read TGTGCCAGCAGCCGCACATGGGTGGGGGATAACTATGGCTACACCTTC.

This clonotype was seen a few times. The V call is TRBV4-2, the J call TRBJ2-1; the match to TRBD2 covers 9 bases. With V trimmed by 4 bases and J by 4 bases, 11 bases remained unmatched. Germline assignment: CDR1 LGHNA and CDR2 YNFKEQ. The CDR3 loop spans 17 amino acids. This CDR3 is CASSREGPSGEYNEQFF. CDR3 bases: TGTGCCAGCAGCCGAGAAGGTCCTAGCGGGGAGTACAATGAGCAGTTCTTC.

This chain uses TRBV6-6 with TRBJ1-1; D might be TRBD1 (5 bases). The germline gives CDR1 MNHNY, CDR2 SVGAGI (reference sequence). The CDR3 length is 13 residues. V lost 2 bases, J lost 6 bases, and 10 bases lay in between. As DNA, the CDR3 is TGTGCCAGCAGTTACCGGGGGGACGCTGAAGCTTTCTTT. Translated, it gives CASSYRGDAEAFF.

This clonotype was seen more than once but under ten times. The chain is built from TRBV4-3 and TRBJ2-4; D not certain. The CDR3 covers 15 residues. Between the trimmed V and J ends, which lost 2 bases and 3 bases, there was a span of 11 bases. Germline CDR1 LGHNA, CDR2 YSLEER. This chain's CDR3 is CASSQLLSGKNIQYF. DNA of the CDR3: TGCGCCAGCAGCCAACTACTTAGTGGCAAAAACATTCAGTACTTC.